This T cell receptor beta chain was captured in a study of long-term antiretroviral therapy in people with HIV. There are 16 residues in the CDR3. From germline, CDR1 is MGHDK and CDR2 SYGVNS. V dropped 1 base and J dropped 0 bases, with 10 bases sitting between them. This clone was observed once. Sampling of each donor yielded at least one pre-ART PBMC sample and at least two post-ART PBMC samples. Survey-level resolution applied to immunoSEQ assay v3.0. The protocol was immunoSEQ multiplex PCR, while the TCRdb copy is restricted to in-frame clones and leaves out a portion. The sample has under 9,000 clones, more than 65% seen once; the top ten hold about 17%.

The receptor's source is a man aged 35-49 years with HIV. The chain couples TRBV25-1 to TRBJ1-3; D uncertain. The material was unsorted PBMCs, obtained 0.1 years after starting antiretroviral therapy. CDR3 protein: CASSESGLLSGNTIYF. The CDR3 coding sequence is TGTGCCAGCAGTGAATCTGGTCTTCTCTCTGGAAACACCATATATTTT.